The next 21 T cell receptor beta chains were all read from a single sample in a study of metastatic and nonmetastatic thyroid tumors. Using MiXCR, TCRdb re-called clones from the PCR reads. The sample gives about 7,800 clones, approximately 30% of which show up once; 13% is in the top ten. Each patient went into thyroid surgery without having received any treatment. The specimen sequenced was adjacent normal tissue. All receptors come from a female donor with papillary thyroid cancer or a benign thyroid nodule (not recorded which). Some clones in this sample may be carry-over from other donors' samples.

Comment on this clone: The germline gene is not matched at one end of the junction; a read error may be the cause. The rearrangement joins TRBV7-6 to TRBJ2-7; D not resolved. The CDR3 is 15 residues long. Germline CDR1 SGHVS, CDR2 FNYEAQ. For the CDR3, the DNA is TGTGCCAGCAGCTTGCAAGCGTTAAGACCCTACGAGAAGTACTTC. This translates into CASSLQALRPYEKYF.

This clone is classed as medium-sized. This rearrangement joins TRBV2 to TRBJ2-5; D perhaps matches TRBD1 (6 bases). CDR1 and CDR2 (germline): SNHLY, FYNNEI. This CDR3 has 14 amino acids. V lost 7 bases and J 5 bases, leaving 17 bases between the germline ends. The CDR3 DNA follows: TGTGCCAGCAAAAGGGACAATCACTGGGAGACCCAGTACTTC. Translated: CASKRDNHWETQYF.

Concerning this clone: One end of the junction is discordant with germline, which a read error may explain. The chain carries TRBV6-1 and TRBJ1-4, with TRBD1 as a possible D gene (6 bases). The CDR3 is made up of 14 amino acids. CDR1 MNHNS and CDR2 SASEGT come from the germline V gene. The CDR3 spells CHDGTYRVGEKLFF. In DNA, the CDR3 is TGTCACGACGGTACATACAGGGTCGGCGAAAAACTGTTCTTT.

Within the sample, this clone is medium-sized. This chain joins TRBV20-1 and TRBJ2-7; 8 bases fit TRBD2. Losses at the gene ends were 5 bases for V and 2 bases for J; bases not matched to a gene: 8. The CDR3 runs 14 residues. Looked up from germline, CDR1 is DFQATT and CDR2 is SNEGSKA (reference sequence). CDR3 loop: CSAPRAGEAYEQYF. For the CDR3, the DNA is TGCAGTGCTCCCCGAGCGGGAGAAGCCTACGAGCAGTACTTC.

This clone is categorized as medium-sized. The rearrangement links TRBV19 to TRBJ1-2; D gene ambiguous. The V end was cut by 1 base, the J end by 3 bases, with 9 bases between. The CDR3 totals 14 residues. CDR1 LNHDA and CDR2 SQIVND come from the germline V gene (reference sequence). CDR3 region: CASSIGRAYYGYTF. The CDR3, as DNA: TGTGCCAGTAGTATAGGCCGGGCTTACTATGGCTACACCTTC.

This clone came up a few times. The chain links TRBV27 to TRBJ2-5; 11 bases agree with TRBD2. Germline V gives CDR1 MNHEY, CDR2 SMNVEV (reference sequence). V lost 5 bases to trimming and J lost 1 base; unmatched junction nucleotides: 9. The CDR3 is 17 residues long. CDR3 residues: CASSTRLAGQLQETQYF. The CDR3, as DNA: TGTGCCAGCAGTACACGACTAGCGGGACAACTCCAAGAGACCCAGTACTTC.

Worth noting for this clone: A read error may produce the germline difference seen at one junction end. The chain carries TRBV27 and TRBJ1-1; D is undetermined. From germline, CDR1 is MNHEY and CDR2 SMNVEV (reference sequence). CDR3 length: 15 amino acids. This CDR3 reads CASTLAGGEGTEALF. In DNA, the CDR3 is TGTGCCAGCACCCTTGCGGGTGGCGAGGGCACTGAAGCTCTCTTT.

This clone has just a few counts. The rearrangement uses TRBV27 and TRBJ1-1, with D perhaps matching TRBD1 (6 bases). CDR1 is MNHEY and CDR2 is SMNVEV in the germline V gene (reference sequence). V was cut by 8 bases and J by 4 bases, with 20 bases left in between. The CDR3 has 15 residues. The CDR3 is CASGTRGGGGTEAFF. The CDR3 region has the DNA TGTGCCAGCGGGACACGGGGGGGCGGTGGCACTGAAGCTTTCTTT.

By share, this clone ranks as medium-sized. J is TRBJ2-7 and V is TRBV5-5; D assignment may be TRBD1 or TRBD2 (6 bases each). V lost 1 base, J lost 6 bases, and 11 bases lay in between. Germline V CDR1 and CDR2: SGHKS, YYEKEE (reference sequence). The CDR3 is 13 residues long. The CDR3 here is CASSLWGAGEQYF. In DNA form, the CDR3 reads TGTGCCAGCAGCTTGTGGGGGGCGGGCGAGCAGTACTTC.

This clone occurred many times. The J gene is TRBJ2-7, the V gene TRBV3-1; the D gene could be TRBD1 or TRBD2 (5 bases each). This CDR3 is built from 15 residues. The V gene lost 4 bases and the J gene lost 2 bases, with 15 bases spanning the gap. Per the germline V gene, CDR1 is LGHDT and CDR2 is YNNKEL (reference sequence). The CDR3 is CASSRAGTGPYEQYF. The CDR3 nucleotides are TGTGCCAGCAGCCGAGCCGGGACGGGGCCCTACGAGCAGTACTTC.

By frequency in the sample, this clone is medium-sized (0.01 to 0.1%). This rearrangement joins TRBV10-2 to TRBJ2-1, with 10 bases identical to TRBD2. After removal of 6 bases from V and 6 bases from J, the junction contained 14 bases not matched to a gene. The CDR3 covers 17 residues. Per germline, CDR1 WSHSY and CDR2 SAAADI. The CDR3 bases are TGCGCCAGCAGGGGGGTAATTGGGCTAGCGGGAGTCAATGAGCAGTTCTTC. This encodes CASRGVIGLAGVNEQFF.

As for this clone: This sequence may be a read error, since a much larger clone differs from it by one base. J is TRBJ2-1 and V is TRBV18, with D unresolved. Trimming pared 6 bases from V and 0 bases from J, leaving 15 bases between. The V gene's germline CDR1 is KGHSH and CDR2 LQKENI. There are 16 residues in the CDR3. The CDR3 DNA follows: TGTGCCAGCTCTATTATGGCCCGCGACTCCTACAATGAGCAGTTCTTC. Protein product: CASSIMARDSYNEQFF. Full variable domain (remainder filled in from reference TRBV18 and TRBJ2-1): NAGVMQNPRHLVRRRGQEARLRCSPMKGHSHVYWYRQLPEEGLKFMVYLQKENIIDESGMPKERFSAEFPKEGPSILRIQQVVRGDSAAYFCASSIMARDSYNEQFFGPGTRLTVL.

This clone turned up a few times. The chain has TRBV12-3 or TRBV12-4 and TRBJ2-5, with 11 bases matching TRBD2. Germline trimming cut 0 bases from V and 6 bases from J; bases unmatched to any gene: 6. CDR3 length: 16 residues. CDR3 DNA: TGTGCCAGCAGTTTAGCCCGTAGCGGGAGGGTAAAGACCCAGTACTTC. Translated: CASSLARSGRVKTQYF.

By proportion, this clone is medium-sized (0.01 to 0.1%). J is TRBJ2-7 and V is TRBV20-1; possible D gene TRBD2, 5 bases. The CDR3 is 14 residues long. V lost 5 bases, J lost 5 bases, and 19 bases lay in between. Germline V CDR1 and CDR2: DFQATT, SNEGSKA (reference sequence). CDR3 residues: CSASRGPGRNEQYF. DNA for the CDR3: TGCAGTGCTTCTCGCGGGCCAGGAAGGAACGAGCAGTACTTC.

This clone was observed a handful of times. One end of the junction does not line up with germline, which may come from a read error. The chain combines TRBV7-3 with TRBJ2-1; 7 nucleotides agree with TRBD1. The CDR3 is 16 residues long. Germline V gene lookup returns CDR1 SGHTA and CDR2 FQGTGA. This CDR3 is CASSRNRDRGDNERFF. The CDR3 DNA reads TGTGCCAGCAGCCGAAACCGGGACAGAGGAGACAATGAGCGGTTCTTC.

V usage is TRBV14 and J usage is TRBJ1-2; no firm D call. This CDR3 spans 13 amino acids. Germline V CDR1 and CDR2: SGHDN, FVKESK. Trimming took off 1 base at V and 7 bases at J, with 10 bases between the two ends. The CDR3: CASSQVRTCGYTF. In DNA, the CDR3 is TGTGCCAGCAGCCAAGTGAGGACCTGTGGCTACACCTTC.

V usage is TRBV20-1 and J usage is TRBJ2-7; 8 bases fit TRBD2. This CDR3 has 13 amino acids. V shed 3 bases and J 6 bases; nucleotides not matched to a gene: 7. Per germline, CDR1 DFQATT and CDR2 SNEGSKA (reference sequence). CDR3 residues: CSASGAGGTEQYF. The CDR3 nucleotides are TGCAGTGCTAGTGGTGCGGGAGGCACCGAGCAGTACTTC.

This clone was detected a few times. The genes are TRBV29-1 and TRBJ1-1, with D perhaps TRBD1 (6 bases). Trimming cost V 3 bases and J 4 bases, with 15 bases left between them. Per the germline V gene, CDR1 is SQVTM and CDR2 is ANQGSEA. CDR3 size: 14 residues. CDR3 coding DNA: TGCAGCGTTGAGAGGGGACAATTGGGCACTGAAGCTTTCTTT. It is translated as CSVERGQLGTEAFF.

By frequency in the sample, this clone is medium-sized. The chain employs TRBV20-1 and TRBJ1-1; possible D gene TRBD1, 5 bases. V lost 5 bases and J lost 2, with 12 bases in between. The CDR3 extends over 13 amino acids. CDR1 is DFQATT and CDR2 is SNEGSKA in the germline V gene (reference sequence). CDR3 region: CSARPGGNTEAFF. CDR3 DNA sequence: TGCAGTGCTCGCCCGGGGGGAAACACTGAAGCTTTCTTT.

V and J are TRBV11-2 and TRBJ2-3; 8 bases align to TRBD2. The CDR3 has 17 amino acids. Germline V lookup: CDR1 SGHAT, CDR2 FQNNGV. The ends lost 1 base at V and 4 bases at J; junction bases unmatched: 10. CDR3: CASSLGGRGGAADTQYF. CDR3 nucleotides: TGTGCCAGCAGCTTAGGAGGTCGGGGGGGCGCAGCAGATACGCAGTATTTT.

CDR3 nucleotide sequence: TGTGCCATCATCTCCGGACAGGGACACCGGGAGAAGCAGTACTTC. It translates to CAIISGQGHREKQYF. V gene TRBV11-3 combines with J gene TRBJ2-7; 8 positions match TRBD1. This CDR3 contains 15 residues. Germline V gene sequence: CDR1 SGHNT, CDR2 YENEEA. V was pared by 10 bases and J by 8 bases, with 19 bases of the junction left unmatched.